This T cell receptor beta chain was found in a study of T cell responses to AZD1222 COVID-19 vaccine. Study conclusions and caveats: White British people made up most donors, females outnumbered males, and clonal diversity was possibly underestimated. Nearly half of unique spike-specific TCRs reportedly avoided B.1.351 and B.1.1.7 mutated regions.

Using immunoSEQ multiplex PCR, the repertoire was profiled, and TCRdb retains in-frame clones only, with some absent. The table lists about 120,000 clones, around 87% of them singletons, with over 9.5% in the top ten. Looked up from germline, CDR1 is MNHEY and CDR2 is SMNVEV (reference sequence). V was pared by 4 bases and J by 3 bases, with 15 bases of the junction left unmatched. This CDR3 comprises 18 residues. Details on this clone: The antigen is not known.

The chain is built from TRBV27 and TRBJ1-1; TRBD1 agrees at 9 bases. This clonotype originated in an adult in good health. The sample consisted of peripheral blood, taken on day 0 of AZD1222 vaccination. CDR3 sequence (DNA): TGTGCCAGCAGTTCCCAAAAGACGAACAGGGGGCCTGACACTGAAGCTTTCTTT. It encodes CASSSQKTNRGPDTEAFF.